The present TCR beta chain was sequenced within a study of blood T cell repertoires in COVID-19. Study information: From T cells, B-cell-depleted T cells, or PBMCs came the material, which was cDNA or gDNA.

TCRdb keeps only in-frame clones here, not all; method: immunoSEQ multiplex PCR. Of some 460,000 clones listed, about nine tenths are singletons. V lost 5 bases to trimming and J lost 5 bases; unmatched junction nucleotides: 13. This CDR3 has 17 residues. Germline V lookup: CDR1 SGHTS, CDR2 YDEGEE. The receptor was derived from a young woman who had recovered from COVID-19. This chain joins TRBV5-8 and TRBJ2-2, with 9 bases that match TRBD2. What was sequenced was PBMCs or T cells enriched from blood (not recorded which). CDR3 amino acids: CASRPLAGAIGTGELFF. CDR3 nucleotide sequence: TGTGCCAGCAGGCCCTTAGCGGGGGCGATTGGAACCGGGGAGCTGTTTTTT.